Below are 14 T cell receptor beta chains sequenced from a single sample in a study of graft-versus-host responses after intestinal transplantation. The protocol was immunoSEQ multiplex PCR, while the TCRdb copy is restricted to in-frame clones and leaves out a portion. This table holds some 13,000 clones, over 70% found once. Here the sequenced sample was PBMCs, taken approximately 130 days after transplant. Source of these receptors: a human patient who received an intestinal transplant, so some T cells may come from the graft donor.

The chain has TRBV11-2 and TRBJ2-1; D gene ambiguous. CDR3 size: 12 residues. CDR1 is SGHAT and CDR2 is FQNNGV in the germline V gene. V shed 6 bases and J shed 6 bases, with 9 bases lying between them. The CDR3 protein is CASRFQTNEQFF. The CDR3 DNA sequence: TGTGCCAGCAGGTTCCAAACCAATGAGCAGTTCTTC.

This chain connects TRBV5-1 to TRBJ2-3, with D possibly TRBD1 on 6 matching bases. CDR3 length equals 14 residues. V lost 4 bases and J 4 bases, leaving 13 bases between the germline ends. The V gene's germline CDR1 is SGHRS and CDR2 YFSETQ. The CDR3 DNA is TGCGCCAGCAGCCTAGACAGGTTTCCAGATACGCAGTATTTT. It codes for CASSLDRFPDTQYF.

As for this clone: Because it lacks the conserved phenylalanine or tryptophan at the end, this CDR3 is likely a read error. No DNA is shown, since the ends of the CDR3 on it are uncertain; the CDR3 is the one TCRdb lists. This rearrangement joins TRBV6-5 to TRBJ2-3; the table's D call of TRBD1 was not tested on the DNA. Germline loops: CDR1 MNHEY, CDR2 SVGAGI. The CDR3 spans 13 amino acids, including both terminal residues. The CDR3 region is CASSYSTGTGILN.

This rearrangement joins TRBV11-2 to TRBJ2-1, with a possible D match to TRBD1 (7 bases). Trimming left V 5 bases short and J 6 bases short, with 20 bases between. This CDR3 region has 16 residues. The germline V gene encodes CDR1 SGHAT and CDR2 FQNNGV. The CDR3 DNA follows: TGTGCCAGCAGCCCCCAGGGGGGAATACTGGGCAATGAGCAGTTCTTC. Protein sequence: CASSPQGGILGNEQFF.

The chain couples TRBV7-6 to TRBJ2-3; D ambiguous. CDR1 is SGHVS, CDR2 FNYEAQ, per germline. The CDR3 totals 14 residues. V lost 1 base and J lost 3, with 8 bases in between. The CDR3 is CASSLGSGTDTQYF. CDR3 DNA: TGTGCCAGCAGCTTAGGGTCTGGGACAGATACGCAGTATTTT.

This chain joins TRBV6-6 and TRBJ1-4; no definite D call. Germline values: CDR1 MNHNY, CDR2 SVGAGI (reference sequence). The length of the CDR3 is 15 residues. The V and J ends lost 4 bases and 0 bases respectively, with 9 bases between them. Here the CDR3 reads CASSSAAATNEKLFF. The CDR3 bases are TGTGCCAGCAGTTCTGCAGCAGCAACTAATGAAAAACTGTTTTTT.

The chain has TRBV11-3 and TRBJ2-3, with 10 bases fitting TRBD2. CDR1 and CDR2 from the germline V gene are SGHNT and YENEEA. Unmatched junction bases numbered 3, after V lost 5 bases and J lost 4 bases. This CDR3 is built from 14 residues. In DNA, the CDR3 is TGTGCCAGCAGCCCCGGACTAGCGGCAGATACGCAGTATTTT. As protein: CASSPGLAADTQYF.

This CDR3 is CASSWGPGEQYF. The CDR3 coding sequence is TGTGCCAGCAGCTGGGGGCCGGGCGAGCAGTACTTC. The chain carries TRBV5-4 and TRBJ2-7; D is possibly TRBD1 (6 bases). Trimming cost V 3 bases and J 6 bases, with 10 bases left between them. The CDR3 totals 12 residues. Germline loops: CDR1 SGHNT, CDR2 YYREEE (reference sequence).

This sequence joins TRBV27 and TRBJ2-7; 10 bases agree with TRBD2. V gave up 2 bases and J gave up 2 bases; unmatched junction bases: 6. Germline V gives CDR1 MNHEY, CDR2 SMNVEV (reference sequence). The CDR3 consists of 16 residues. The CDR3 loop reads CASSLGVSGRAYEQYF. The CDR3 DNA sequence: TGTGCCAGCAGTTTAGGGGTGAGCGGGAGGGCCTACGAGCAGTACTTC.

The CDR3, as DNA: TGCAGCGTTGATGCTTCCTCGGGGACTGCCCCCTACAATGAGCAGTTCTTC. Its translation is CSVDASSGTAPYNEQFF. The chain couples TRBV29-1 to TRBJ2-1; possible D gene TRBD2, 6 bases. Germline V gene sequence: CDR1 SQVTM, CDR2 ANQGSEA. The CDR3 consists of 17 residues. V dropped 3 bases and J dropped 2 bases, with 20 bases sitting between them.

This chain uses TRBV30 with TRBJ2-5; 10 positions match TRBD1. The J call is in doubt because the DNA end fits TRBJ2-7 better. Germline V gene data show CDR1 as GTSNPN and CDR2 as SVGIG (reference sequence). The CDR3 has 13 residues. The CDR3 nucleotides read TGTGCCTGGGGGGGGACAGGGGTCTACGAGCAGTACTTC. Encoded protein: CAWGGTGVYEQYF.

The CDR3 reads CASTKGATSGQETQYF. DNA for the CDR3: TGTGCCAGTACAAAGGGTGCAACTAGCGGACAAGAGACCCAGTACTTC. This chain joins TRBV19 and TRBJ2-5; 8 positions agree with TRBD2. The CDR3 is 16 residues long. Trimming removed 7 bases from V and 2 bases from J; junction bases left unmatched: 12. CDR1 is LNHDA, CDR2 SQIVND, per germline (reference sequence).

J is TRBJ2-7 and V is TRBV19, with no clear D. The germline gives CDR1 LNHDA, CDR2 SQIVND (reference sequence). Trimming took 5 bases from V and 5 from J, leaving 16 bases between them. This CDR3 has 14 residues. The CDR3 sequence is CASSDGIGINEQYF. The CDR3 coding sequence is TGTGCCAGTAGTGATGGCATCGGAATCAACGAGCAGTACTTC.

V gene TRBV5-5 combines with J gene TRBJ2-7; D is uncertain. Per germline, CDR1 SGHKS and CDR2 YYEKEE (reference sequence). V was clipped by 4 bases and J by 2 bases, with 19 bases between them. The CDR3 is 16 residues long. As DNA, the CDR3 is TGTGCCAGCAGCCGTTCTTTCGGGCCCCGAACCTACGAGCAGTACTTC. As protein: CASSRSFGPRTYEQYF.